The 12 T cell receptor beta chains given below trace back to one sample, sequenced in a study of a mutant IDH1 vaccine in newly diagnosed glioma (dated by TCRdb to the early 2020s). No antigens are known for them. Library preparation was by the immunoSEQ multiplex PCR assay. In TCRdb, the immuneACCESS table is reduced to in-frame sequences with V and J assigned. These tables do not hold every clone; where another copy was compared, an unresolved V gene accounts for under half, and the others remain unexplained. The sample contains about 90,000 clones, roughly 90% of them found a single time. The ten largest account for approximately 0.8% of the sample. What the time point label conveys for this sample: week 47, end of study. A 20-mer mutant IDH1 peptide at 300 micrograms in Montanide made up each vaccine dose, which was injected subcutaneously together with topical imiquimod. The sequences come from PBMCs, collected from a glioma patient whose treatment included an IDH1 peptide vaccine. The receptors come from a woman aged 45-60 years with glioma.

CDR3 region: CASSDRLAGAYEQYF. CDR3 bases: TGCGCCAGCAGTGACCGACTAGCGGGGGCATACGAGCAGTACTTC. The chain links TRBV10-1 to TRBJ2-7, with 12 bases fitting TRBD2. The CDR3 spans 15 residues. The germline V gene has CDR1 WNHNN and CDR2 SYGVQD (reference sequence). V lost 3 bases, J lost 4 bases, and 4 bases stayed unmatched.

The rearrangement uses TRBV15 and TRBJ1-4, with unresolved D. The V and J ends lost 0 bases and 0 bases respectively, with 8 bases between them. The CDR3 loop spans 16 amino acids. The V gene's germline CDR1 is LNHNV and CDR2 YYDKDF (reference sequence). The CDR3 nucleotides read TGTGCCACCAGCAGAGAAGGGTTATCAACTAATGAAAAACTGTTTTTT. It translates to CATSREGLSTNEKLFF.

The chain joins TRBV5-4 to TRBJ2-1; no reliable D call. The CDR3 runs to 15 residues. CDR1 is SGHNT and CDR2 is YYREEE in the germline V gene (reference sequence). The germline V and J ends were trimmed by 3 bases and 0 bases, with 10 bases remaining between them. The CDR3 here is CASSWGQSSYNEQFF. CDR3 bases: TGTGCCAGCAGCTGGGGTCAAAGCTCCTACAATGAGCAGTTCTTC.

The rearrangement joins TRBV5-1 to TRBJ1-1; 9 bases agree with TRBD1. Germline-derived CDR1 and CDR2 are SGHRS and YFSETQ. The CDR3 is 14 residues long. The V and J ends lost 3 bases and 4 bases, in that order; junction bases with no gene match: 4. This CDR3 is CASSSQGAGTEAFF. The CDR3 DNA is TGCGCCAGCAGCTCACAGGGGGCGGGCACTGAAGCTTTCTTT.

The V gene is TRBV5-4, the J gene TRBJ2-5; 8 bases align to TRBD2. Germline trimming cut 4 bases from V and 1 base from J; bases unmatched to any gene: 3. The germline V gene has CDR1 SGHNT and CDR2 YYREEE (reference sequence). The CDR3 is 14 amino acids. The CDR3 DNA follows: TGTGCCAGCAGCCCCGGACTAGCCCAAGAGACCCAGTACTTC. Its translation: CASSPGLAQETQYF.

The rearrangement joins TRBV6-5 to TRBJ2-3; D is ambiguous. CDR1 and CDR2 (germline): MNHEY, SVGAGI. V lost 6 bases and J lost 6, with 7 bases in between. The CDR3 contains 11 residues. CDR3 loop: CASSQWDTQYF. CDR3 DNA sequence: TGTGCCAGCAGCCAATGGGATACGCAGTATTTT.

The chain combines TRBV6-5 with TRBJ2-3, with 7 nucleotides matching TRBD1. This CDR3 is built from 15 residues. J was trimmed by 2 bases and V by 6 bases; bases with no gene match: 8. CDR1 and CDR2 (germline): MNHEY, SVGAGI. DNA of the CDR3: TGTGCCAGCAGAAAGGACAGGCCCTCCACAGATACGCAGTATTTT. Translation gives CASRKDRPSTDTQYF.

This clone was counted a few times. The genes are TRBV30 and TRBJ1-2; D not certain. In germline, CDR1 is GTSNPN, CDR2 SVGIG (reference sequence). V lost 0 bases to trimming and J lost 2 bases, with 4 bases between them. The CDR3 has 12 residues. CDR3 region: CAWSVTNYGYTF. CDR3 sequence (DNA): TGTGCCTGGAGTGTAACCAACTATGGCTACACCTTC.

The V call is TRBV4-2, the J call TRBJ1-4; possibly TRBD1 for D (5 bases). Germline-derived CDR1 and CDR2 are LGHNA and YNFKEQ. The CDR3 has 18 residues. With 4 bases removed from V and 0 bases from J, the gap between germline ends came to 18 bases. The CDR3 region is CASSPQDLTLATNEKLFF. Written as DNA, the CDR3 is TGTGCCAGCAGCCCACAGGATTTAACCCTTGCAACTAATGAAAAACTGTTTTTT.

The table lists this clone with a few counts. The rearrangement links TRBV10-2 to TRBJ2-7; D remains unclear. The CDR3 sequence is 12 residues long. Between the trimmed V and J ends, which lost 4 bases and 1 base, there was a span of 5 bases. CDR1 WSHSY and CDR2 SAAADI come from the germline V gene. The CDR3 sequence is CASSGTSYEQYF. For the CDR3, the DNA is TGCGCCAGCAGTGGGACGTCCTACGAGCAGTACTTC.

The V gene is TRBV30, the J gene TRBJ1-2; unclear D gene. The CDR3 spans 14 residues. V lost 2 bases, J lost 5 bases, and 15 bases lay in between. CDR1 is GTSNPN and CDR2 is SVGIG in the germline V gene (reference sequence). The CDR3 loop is CAWSPPRTPYGYTF. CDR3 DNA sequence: TGTGCCTGGAGTCCCCCCAGGACTCCGTATGGCTACACCTTC.

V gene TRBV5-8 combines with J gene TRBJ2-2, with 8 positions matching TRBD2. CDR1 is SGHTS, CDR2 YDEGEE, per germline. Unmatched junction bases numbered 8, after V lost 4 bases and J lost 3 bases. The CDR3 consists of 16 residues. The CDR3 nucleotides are TGTGCCAGCAGCCGGTTTACTAGCGGATACACCGGGGAGCTGTTTTTT. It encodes CASSRFTSGYTGELFF.